This TCR beta chain was sequenced during a study of blood T cell repertoires in COVID-19 (TCRdb year 2020). With regard to the full study: Collaborator samples came from the United States, Italy and Spain and covered acute and convalescent phases of COVID-19. The material from the prospective study consisted of cDNA or gDNA derived from T cells, B-cell-depleted T cells, or PBMCs. Deeply sampled blood TCRbeta repertoires from subjects exposed to, actively infected with, or recovered from COVID-19 were included in the dataset. A freely available public database, intended as a resource for researchers studying the immune response to SARS-CoV-2, is where the repertoires were released. The samples were drawn from the first 160 participants of the ongoing ImmuneRACE study and from 950 to 1,500 subjects provided by 6 global collaborators. Sample metadata almost always included a de-identified subject ID, COVID-19 status, age in years and sex. Where HLA class I and class II types were available, the types were taken from metadata supplied by the sample provider, not from assay-based typing.

Beyond this particular receptor, the publication reports: How much clinical and demographic metadata was included differed by source and by participant, and the metadata was provided uncurated.

CDR1 and CDR2, per the germline V gene, are KGHSH and LQKENI. Measured from the cysteine to the phenylalanine, the CDR3 is 18 residues long. The read is trimmed to its CDR3 DNA, 54 bases read in frame from base 1. The germline V end is reduced by 6 bases and the J end by 4 bases; junction bases left unmatched: 15. The immunoSEQ Assay, a bias-controlled multiplex PCR, was used to amplify TCRbeta CDR3 regions from genomic DNA. In the source study's methods: The number of nucleated cells in each sample was estimated from the amplification of reference gene primers within the assay. To quantify the absolute abundance of each unique TCRbeta CDR3 rearrangement, sequence reads were collapsed and filtered. For each sample, productive Simpson clonality was calculated by taking the square root of Simpson's diversity index across productive rearrangements. TCRdb took over this immuneACCESS table, retaining in-frame rearrangements with V and J assigned. Such tables are incomplete; in checked studies, under half of the missing clones stem from an unresolved V gene, and the remainder is unexplained. V and J calls and clone size come straight from that table; D and trimming were deduced from the DNA. The sample table shows about 160,000 clones, and more than 75% are seen once. The ten largest clones add up to around 17% of the sample.

The collaborating institutions used their own protocols to collect whole blood in K2EDTA tubes. For TCRbeta analysis, collaborator samples were shipped as frozen whole blood, as isolated PBMCs, or as DNA extracted from either sample type. Worth noting for this clone: Which antigen it targets is not known. No base quality information exists; no much larger clone differs at one position.

The TCR originated in a man between 60 and 70 years old with active or convalescent COVID-19. Input material: peripheral blood. The V and J segments used are TRBV18 and TRBJ2-1; a stretch of 10 junction bases matches TRBD2. The bases are TGTGCCAGCTCGCCTCAATCCTTAGCGGGAGGACTATACAATGAGCAGTTCTTC. The encoded protein is CASSPQSLAGGLYNEQFF.